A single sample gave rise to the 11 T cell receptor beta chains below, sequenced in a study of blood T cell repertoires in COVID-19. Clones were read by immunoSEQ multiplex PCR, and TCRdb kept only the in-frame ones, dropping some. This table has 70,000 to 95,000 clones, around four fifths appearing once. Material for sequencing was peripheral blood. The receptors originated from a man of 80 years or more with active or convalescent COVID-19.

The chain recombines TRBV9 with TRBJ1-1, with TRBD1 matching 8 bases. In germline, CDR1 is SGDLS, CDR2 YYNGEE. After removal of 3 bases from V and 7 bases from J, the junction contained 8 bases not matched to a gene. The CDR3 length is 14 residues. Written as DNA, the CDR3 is TGTGCCAGCAGCGCGGGACAGGCAGTGGGTGAAGCTTTCTTT. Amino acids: CASSAGQAVGEAFF.

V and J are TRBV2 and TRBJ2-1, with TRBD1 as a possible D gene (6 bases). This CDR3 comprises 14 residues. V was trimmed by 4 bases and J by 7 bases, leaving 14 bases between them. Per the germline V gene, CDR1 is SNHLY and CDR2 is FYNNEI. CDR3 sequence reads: CASSGPRGGNEQFF. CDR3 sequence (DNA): TGTGCCAGCAGTGGGCCCAGGGGTGGGAATGAGCAGTTCTTC.

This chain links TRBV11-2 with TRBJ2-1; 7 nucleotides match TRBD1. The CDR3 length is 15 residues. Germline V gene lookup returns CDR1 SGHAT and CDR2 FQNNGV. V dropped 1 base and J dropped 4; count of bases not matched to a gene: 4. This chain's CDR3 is CASSLGQGVYNEQFF. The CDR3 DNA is TGTGCCAGCAGCTTAGGCCAGGGGGTATACAATGAGCAGTTCTTC. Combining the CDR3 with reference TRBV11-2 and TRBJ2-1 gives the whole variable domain EAGVAQSPRYKIIEKRQSVAFWCNPISGHATLYWYQQILGQGPKLLIQFQNNGVVDDSQLPKDRFSAERLKGVDSTLKIQPAKLEDSAVYLCASSLGQGVYNEQFFGPGTRLTVL.

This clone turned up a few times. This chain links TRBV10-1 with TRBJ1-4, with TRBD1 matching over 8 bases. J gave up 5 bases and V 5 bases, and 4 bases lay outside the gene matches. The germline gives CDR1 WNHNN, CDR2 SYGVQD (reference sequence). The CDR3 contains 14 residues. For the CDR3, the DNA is TGCGCCAGCAGTTCCGGGACAGGCAATGAAAAACTGTTTTTT. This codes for CASSSGTGNEKLFF.

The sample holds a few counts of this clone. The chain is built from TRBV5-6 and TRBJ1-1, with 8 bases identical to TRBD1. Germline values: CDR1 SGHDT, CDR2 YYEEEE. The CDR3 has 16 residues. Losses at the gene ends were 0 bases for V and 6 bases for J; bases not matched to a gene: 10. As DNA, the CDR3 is TGTGCCAGCAGCTTGGTACAGGGGGGCCGAGGGGCTGAAGCTTTCTTT. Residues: CASSLVQGGRGAEAFF.

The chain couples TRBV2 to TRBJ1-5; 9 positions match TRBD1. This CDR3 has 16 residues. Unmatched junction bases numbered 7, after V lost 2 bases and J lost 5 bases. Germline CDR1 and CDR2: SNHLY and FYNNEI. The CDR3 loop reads CASSESPRQGDQPQHF. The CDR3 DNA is TGTGCCAGCAGTGAATCCCCAAGACAGGGGGATCAGCCCCAGCATTTT.

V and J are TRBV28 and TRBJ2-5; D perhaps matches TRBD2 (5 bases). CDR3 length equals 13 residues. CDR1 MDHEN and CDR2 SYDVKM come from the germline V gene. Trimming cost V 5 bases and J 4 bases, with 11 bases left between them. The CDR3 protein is CASSIGNSETQYF. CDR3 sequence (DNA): TGTGCCAGCAGTATCGGGAATTCAGAGACCCAGTACTTC.

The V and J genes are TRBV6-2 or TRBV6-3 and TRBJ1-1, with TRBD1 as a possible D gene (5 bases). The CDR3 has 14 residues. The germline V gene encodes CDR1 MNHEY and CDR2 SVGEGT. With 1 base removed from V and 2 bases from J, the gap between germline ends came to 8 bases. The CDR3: CASSYWGINTEAFF. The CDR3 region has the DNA TGTGCCAGCAGTTACTGGGGCATCAACACTGAAGCTTTCTTT.

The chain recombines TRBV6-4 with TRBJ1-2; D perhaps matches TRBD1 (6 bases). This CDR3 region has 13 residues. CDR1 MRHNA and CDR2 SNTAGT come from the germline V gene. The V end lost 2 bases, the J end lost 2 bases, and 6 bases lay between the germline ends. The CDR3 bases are TGTGCCAGCAGTGACCAGGGGAACTATGGCTACACCTTC. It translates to CASSDQGNYGYTF.

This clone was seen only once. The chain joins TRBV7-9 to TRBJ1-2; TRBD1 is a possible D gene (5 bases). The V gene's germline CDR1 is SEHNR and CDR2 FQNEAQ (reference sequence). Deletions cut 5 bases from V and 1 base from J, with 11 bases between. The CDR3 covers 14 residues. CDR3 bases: TGTGCCAGCAGCCCTAGACAGAATAACTATGGCTACACCTTC. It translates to CASSPRQNNYGYTF.

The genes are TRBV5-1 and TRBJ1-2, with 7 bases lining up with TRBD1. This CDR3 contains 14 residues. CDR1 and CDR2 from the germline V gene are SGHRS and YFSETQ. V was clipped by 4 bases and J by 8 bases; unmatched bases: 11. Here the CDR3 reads CASSLGQVEEGYTF. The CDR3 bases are TGCGCCAGCAGCCTCGGACAGGTAGAGGAAGGCTACACCTTC. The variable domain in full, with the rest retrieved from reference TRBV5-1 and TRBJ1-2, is KAGVTQTPRYLIKTRGQQVTLSCSPISGHRSVSWYQQTPGQGLQFLFEYFSETQRNKGNFPGRFSGRQFSNSRSEMNVSTLELGDSALYLCASSLGQVEEGYTFGSGTRLTVV.